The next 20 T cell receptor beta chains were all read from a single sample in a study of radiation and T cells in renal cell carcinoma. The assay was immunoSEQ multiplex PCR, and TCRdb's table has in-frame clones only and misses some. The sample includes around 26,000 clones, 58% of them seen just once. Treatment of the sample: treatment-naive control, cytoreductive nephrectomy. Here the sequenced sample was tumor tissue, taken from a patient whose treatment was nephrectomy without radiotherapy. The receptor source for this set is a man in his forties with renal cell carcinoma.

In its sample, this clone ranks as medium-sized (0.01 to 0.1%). Here the CDR3 reads CASSPGQVYEQFF. CDR3 DNA: TGTGCCAGCAGCCCAGGACAGGTCTATGAGCAGTTCTTC. The gene calls are TRBV9 and TRBJ2-1, with 7 bases fitting TRBD1. V was clipped by 4 bases and J by 8 bases; unmatched bases: 6. The CDR3 loop spans 13 amino acids. Per germline, CDR1 SGDLS and CDR2 YYNGEE.

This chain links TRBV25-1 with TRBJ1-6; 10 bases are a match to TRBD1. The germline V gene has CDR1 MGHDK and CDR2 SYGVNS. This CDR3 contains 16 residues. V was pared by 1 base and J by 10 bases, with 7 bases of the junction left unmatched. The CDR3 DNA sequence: TGTGCCAGCAGTGAATCTTCAGGACAGGGGGGCTCACCCCTCCACTTT. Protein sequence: CASSESSGQGGSPLHF. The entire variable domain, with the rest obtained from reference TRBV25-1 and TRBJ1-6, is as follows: EADIYQTPRYLVIGTGKKITLECSQTMGHDKMYWYQQDPGMELHLIHYSYGVNSTEKGDLSSESTVSRIRTEHFPLTLESARPSHTSQYLCASSESSGQGGSPLHFGNGTRLTVT.

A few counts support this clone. The CDR3 bases are TGCGCCAGCAGCCAACAGATCGGGGAGCTGTTTTTT. This encodes CASSQQIGELFF. The chain couples TRBV4-3 to TRBJ2-2; unclear D gene. Germline CDR1 LGHNA, CDR2 YSLEER. The germline V and J ends were trimmed by 2 bases and 7 bases, with 5 bases remaining between them. There are 12 residues in the CDR3.

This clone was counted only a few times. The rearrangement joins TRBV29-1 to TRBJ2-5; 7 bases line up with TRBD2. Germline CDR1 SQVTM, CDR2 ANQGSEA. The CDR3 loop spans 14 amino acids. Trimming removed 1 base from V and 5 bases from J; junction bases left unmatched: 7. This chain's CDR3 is CSVEAGGPLETQYF. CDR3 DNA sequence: TGCAGCGTTGAAGCGGGAGGTCCGTTGGAGACCCAGTACTTC.

CDR3 residues: CSVRAQESANTGELFF. CDR3 nucleotides: TGCAGCGTTCGGGCACAGGAATCCGCGAACACCGGGGAGCTGTTTTTT. This rearrangement joins TRBV29-1 to TRBJ2-2; D is perhaps TRBD1 (5 bases). CDR1 and CDR2 from the germline V gene are SQVTM and ANQGSEA. Trimming took off 5 bases at V and 0 bases at J, with 16 bases between the two ends. The CDR3 spans 16 residues.

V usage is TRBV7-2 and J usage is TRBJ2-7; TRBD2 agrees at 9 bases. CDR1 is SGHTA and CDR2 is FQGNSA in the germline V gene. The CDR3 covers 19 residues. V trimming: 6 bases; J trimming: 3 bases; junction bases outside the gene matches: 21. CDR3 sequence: CASRPPGVSGRRRGYEQYF. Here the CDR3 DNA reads TGTGCCAGCAGACCCCCAGGGGTTAGCGGGAGAAGACGTGGCTACGAGCAGTACTTC. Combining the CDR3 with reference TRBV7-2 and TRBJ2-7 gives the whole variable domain GAGVSQSPSNKVTEKGKDVELRCDPISGHTALYWYRQSLGQGLEFLIYFQGNSAPDKSGLPSDRFSAERTGGSVSTLTIQRTQQEDSAVYLCASRPPGVSGRRRGYEQYFGPGTRLTVT.

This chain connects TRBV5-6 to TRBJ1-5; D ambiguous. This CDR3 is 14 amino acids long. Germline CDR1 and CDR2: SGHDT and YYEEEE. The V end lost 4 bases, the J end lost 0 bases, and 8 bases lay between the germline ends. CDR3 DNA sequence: TGTGCCAGCAGCAGATGGGGTAGCAATCAGCCCCAGCATTTT. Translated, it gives CASSRWGSNQPQHF.

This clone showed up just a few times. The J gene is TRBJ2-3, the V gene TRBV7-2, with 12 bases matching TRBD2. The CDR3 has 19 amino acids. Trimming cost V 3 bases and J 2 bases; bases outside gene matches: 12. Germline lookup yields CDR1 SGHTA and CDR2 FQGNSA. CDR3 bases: TGTGCCAGCAGCTTTCCGGCTAGCGGGGGGGAAGAACACACAGATACGCAGTATTTT. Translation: CASSFPASGGEEHTDTQYF.

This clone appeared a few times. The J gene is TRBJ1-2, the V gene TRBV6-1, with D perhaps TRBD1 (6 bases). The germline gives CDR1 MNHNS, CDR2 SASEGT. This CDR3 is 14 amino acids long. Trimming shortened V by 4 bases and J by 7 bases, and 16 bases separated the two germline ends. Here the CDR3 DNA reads TGTGCCAGCAGTGCTACAGGGCTATCGGGTGGCTACACCTTC. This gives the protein CASSATGLSGGYTF.

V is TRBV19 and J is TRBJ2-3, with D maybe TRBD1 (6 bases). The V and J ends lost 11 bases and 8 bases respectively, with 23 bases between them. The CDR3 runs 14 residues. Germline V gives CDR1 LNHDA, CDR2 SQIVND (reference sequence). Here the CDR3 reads CASSRTGIFVTQYF. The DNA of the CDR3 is TGTGCCTCCTCCCGAACAGGGATTTTCGTTACGCAGTATTTT. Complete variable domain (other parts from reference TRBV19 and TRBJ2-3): DGGITQSPKYLFRKEGQNVTLSCEQNLNHDAMYWYRQDPGQGLRLIYYSQIVNDFQKGDIAEGYSVSREKKESFPLTVTSAQKNPTAFYLCASSRTGIFVTQYFGPGTRLTVL.

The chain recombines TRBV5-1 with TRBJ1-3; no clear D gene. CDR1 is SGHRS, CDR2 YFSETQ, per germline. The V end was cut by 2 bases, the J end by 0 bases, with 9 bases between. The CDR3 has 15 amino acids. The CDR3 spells CASSLKGPSGNTIYF. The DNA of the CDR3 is TGCGCCAGCAGCTTAAAGGGTCCCTCTGGAAACACCATATATTTT.

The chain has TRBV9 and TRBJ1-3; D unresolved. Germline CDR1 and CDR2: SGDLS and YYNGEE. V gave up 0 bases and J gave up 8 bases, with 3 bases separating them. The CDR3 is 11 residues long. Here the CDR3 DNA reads TGTGCCAGCAGCGTAGCGGACACCATATATTTT. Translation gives CASSVADTIYF. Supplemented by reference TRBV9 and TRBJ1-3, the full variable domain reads DSGVTQTPKHLITATGQRVTLRCSPRSGDLSVYWYQQSLDQGLQFLIQYYNGEERAKGNILERFSAQQFPDLHSELNLSSLELGDSALYFCASSVADTIYFGEGSWLTVV.

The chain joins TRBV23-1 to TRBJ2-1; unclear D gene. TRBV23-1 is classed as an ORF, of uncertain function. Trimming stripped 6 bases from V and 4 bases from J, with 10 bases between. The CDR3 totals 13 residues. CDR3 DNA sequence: TGCGCCAGCAGCGGCCCCTATTACAATGAGCAGTTCTTC. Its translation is CASSGPYYNEQFF.

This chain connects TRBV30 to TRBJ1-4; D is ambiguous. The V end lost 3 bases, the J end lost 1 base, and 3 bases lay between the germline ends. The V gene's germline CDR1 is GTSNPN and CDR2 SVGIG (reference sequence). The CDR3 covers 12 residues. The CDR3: CAWSRTNEKLFF. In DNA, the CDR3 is TGTGCCTGGAGCCGAACTAATGAAAAACTGTTTTTT.

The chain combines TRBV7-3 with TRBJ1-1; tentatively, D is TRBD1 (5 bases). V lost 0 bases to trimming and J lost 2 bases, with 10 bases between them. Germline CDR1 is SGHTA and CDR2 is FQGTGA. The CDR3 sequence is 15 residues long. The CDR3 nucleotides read TGTGCCAGCAGCTTAACAGGGACGAGAAACACTGAAGCTTTCTTT. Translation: CASSLTGTRNTEAFF. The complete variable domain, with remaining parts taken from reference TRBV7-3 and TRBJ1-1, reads GAGVSQTPSNKVTEKGKYVELRCDPISGHTALYWYRQSLGQGPEFLIYFQGTGAADDSGLPNDRFFAVRPEGSVSTLKIQRTERGDSAVYLCASSLTGTRNTEAFFGQGTRLTVV.

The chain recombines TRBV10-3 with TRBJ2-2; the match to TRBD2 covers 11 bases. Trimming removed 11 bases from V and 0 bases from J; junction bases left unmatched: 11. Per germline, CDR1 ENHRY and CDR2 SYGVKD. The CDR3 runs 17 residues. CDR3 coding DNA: TGTGCCGCCCGTGGGCTAGCGGGAGGACCGAACACCGGGGAGCTGTTTTTT. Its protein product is CAARGLAGGPNTGELFF.

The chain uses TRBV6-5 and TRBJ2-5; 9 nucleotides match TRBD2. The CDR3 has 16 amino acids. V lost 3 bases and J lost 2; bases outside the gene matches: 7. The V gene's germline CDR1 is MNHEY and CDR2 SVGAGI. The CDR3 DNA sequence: TGTGCCAGCAGTTATTCGGGACTAGCCCATCAAGAGACCCAGTACTTC. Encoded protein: CASSYSGLAHQETQYF.

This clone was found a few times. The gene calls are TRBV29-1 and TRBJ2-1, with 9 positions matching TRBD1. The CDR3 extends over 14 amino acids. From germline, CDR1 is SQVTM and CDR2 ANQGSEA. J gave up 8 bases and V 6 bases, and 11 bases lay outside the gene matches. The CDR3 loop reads CSVRPGQGLDEQFF. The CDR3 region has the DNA TGCAGCGTAAGACCGGGACAGGGCTTGGATGAGCAGTTCTTC.

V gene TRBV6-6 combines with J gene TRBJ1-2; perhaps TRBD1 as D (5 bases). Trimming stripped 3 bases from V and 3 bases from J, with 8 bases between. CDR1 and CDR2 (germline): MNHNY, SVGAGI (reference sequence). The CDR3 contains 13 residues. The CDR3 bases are TGTGCCAGCAGTTATGGGACCGACTATGGCTACACCTTC. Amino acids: CASSYGTDYGYTF.

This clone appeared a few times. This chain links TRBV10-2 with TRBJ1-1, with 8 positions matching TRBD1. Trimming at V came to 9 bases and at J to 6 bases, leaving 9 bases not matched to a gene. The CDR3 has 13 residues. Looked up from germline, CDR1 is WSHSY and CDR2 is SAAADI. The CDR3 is CASTPGGASEAFF. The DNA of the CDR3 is TGCGCCAGTACTCCAGGGGGCGCGTCTGAAGCTTTCTTT.